These 11 T cell receptor beta chains were all obtained from the same sample, sequenced in a study of shared T cell receptors in the human thymus. The protocol was immunoSEQ multiplex PCR, while the TCRdb copy is restricted to in-frame clones and leaves out a portion. The repertoire holds around 65,000 clones, with 90% to 95% as singletons. What was sequenced was thymocytes. The receptors stem from a human donor.

V usage is TRBV9 and J usage is TRBJ2-3; 15 bases align to TRBD2. The CDR3 covers 19 residues. The V segment lost 4 bases and the J segment 0 bases; nucleotides outside the gene matches: 9. CDR1 is SGDLS and CDR2 is YYNGEE in the germline V gene. This CDR3 reads CASSSRTSGGVTSTDTQYF. CDR3 nucleotides: TGTGCCAGCAGCTCACGGACTAGCGGGGGGGTGACTAGCACAGATACGCAGTATTTT.

This clone was counted once. This sequence joins TRBV5-1 and TRBJ2-3; no firm D call. This CDR3 contains 15 residues. Germline CDR1 reads SGHRS; CDR2 reads YFSETQ. V lost 2 bases to trimming and J lost 1 base, with 11 bases between them. The chain's CDR3 is CASSLSKSGTDTQYF. The CDR3 bases are TGCGCCAGCAGCTTAAGCAAATCGGGCACAGATACGCAGTATTTT.

The gene calls are TRBV5-3 and TRBJ1-6; D is possibly TRBD1 (6 bases). TRBV5-3 is placed among ORFs of uncertain function. This CDR3 is built from 16 residues. The germline V and J ends were trimmed by 4 bases and 4 bases, with 15 bases remaining between them. The CDR3: CARSPGQFVYNSPLHF. CDR3 bases: TGTGCCAGAAGCCCCGGACAGTTTGTGTATAATTCACCCCTCCACTTT.

The rearrangement joins TRBV2 to TRBJ2-3; 7 nucleotides line up with TRBD1. This CDR3 region has 17 residues. After removal of 4 bases from V and 6 bases from J, the junction contained 16 bases not matched to a gene. Germline V gene data show CDR1 as SNHLY and CDR2 as FYNNEI. The CDR3 loop is CASSGYRGYNCNDTQYF. The DNA of the CDR3 is TGTGCCAGCAGTGGATACAGGGGCTATAATTGTAACGATACGCAGTATTTT.

This sequence joins TRBV4-1 and TRBJ2-5, with D possibly TRBD2 on 5 matching bases. Germline V lookup: CDR1 MGHRA, CDR2 YSYEKL. V was shortened by 0 bases and J by 5 bases, with 16 bases between the two germline ends. This CDR3 comprises 16 residues. The CDR3 spells CASSQDLTTRRETQYF. The CDR3 nucleotides read TGCGCCAGCAGCCAAGATCTCACTACCAGGAGGGAGACCCAGTACTTC.

V usage is TRBV7-2 and J usage is TRBJ2-4, with D possibly matching TRBD2 (5 bases). The CDR3 contains 19 residues. Germline CDR1 reads SGHTA; CDR2 reads FQGNSA. Trimming removed 5 bases at V and 3 bases at J, with 26 bases between. The CDR3 bases are TGTGCCAGCAGCCCGTACACAGAGACCTGGTTCGGGGACAAAAACATTCAGTACTTC. Translating it yields CASSPYTETWFGDKNIQYF.

This chain links TRBV7-2 with TRBJ2-7; no clear D. V gave up 5 bases and J gave up 4 bases, with 12 bases separating them. There are 13 residues in the CDR3. The germline V gene encodes CDR1 SGHTA and CDR2 FQGNSA. The CDR3 is CASSPWGFYEQYF. CDR3 in DNA: TGTGCCAGCAGCCCCTGGGGATTTTACGAGCAGTACTTC.

The rearrangement joins TRBV10-2 to TRBJ1-2; D gene unclear. Trimming cost V 1 base and J 5 bases, with 5 bases left between them. The CDR3 runs 12 residues. Germline V gene lookup returns CDR1 WSHSY and CDR2 SAAADI. The chain's CDR3 is CASSEFLYGYTF. In DNA, the CDR3 is TGCGCCAGCAGTGAGTTTCTATATGGCTACACCTTC.

The V gene is TRBV5-1, the J gene TRBJ1-6, with 7 bases that match TRBD1. The CDR3 consists of 19 residues. V shed 4 bases, J shed 7 bases, and the junction held 20 bases outside the gene matches. Germline values: CDR1 SGHRS, CDR2 YFSETQ. The CDR3 protein is CASSTGPTKEDRENSPLHF. CDR3 DNA sequence: TGCGCCAGCAGCACGGGCCCAACTAAAGAAGACAGGGAGAATTCACCCCTCCACTTT.

This clone has more than one count but fewer than ten. The chain carries TRBV19 and TRBJ2-2; no reliable D call. This CDR3 comprises 16 residues. Germline-derived CDR1 and CDR2 are LNHDA and SQIVND (reference sequence). The germline V and J ends were trimmed by 5 bases and 5 bases, with 18 bases remaining between them. CDR3 protein: CASSPERESRTGELFF. The DNA of the CDR3 is TGTGCCAGTAGTCCCGAGCGTGAGTCGAGGACCGGGGAGCTGTTTTTT.

The chain is built from TRBV5-1 and TRBJ2-1; a possible D gene is TRBD2 (6 bases). V was cut by 5 bases and J by 6 bases, with 18 bases left in between. The CDR3 is 15 residues long. Germline values: CDR1 SGHRS, CDR2 YFSETQ. Here the CDR3 DNA reads TGCGCCAGCAGTCGACTCCTCCGGCGGGGCAATGAGCAGTTCTTC. Amino acids: CASSRLLRRGNEQFF. Full variable domain (rest looked up from reference TRBV5-1 and TRBJ2-1): KAGVTQTPRYLIKTRGQQVTLSCSPISGHRSVSWYQQTPGQGLQFLFEYFSETQRNKGNFPGRFSGRQFSNSRSEMNVSTLELGDSALYLCASSRLLRRGNEQFFGPGTRLTVL.